Listed here is a single T cell receptor beta chain. Antigen: not known. Every patient was node-negative on CT and PET/CT and lacked prior chemotherapy, radiotherapy or other malignancies. CDR3 of TCR beta was amplified from genomic DNA via a two-round multiplex PCR. Every TRBV and TRBJ gene had its own specific primer in first-round PCR. Via MiXCR, TCRdb re-called the multiplex PCR reads, giving one row per CDR3 protein. The sample holds 50,000 or so distinct CDR3 sequences; 30% to 35% are singletons and the top ten take roughly 9.4%. These data originate in a study of prognosis after radiotherapy for stage I lung cancer. Findings of the study overall: Differences in TRBV and TRBJ gene usage were reportedly observed between patients with and without metastases.

Deletions cut 7 bases from V and 12 bases from J, with 22 bases between. Looked up from germline, CDR1 is MNHEY and CDR2 is SVGEGT. The CDR3 contains 14 residues. J is TRBJ2-1 and V is TRBV6-2 or TRBV6-3, with D unclear. This sequence originates from a donor aged 50 or older with non-small cell lung cancer. Specimen: PBMCs, collected before or after stereotactic body radiation therapy (not recorded which). CDR3 sequence: CASIELSTRGGQFF. CDR3 DNA sequence: TGTGCCAGCATTGAACTCTCTACTCGAGGTGGGCAGTTCTTC.